The T cell receptor (beta chain) described here comes from a study of shared clonotypes between healthy human individuals. Findings and caveats of the study: Owing to a small donor count, the genetic and exposure-history diversity represented was limited. Rarefaction analysis demonstrated incomplete sorted-subset sequencing notwithstanding large depth. The sole specimen, blood, was sampled, and tissue repertoires likely differ.

Method: immunoSEQ multiplex PCR; TCRdb's copy keeps in-frame clones and lacks some. The table records about 1.9 million clones, around 95% of them present only once. Positive CCR7 selection of CD45RO-negative cells yielded the naive CD8 cells, and terminally differentiated effector memory CD45RA+ cells were excluded. As concerns this clone: Its specificity is unknown. Other DNA sequences within the sample encode an identical CDR3.

The specimen sequenced was naive CD8+ T cells from PBMCs. This clonotype was obtained from a man in his late teens or twenties in good health. Some clones in this sample may be carry-over from other donors' samples.

Here the CDR3 DNA reads TGTGCCAGCAGCTCGGACGGGACCTACGAGCAGTACTTC. This codes for CASSSDGTYEQYF. This chain links TRBV7-9 with TRBJ2-7; D might be TRBD2 (5 bases). This CDR3 spans 13 amino acids. V lost 4 bases and J 2 bases, leaving 9 bases between the germline ends. CDR1 is SEHNR, CDR2 FQNEAQ, per germline (reference sequence).